This is a list of T cell receptor beta chains from one sample in a study of graft-versus-host responses after intestinal transplantation. Method: immunoSEQ multiplex PCR; TCRdb's copy keeps in-frame clones and lacks some. In the table there are under 30,000 clones, about 92% of which are singletons. The sequences come from PBMCs, collected 18 days after transplant. These receptors came from a human patient who received an intestinal transplant, so some T cells may come from the graft donor. CDR3s include the opening cysteine and the closing phenylalanine or tryptophan. The D gene is left open where the match is weak. Only some rows state a clone size, as once, few, many or a class for expanded clones.

J gene | clone size | D gene | V gene | CDR3 DNA | CDR3 protein
TRBJ2-3 | . | . | TRBV5-1 | TGCGCCAGCAGCCCGGCGGGGGCCCGTAGCACAGATACGCAGTATTTT | CASSPAGARSTDTQYF
TRBJ1-1 | . | . | TRBV7-8 | TGTGCCAGCAGCTTAAGGGGGGTGGGGGGCACTGAAGCTTTCTTT | CASSLRGVGGTEAFF
TRBJ1-1 | . | . | TRBV11-1 | TGTGCCAGCAGCTTGGGGACTGAAGCTTTCTTT | CASSLGTEAFF
TRBJ2-2 | . | TRBD2 | TRBV27 | TGTGCCAGCAGTTCCGGGACTAGCGGGACCGGGGAGCTGTTTTTT | CASSSGTSGTGELFF
TRBJ2-1 | . | TRBD1 | TRBV9 | TGTGCCAGCAGCGAACCGGGACAGTACAATGAGCAGTTCTTC | CASSEPGQYNEQFF
TRBJ1-2 | once | . | TRBV6-5 | TGTGCCAGTCTAGAGGGATACGGCTACACCTTC | CASLEGYGYTF
TRBJ2-1 | . | TRBD1 | TRBV5-4 | TGTGCCAGCAGCTACGGACAGGGACCCCCGTTCTTC | CASSYGQGPPFF
TRBJ1-4 | once | . | TRBV4-1 | TGCGCCAGCAGCCAAGAATCGGGTAATGAAAAACTGTTTTTT | CASSQESGNEKLFF
TRBJ1-1 | . | . | TRBV5-8 | TGTGCCAGCAGTTTAGGGGTAACTGAAGCTTTCTTT | CASSLGVTEAFF
TRBJ2-7 | once | . | TRBV7-9 | TGTGCCAGCAGCTTAGGACAAACTCGGTCCTACGAGCAGTACTTC | CASSLGQTRSYEQYF
TRBJ2-6 | . | TRBD1 | TRBV9 | TGTGCCAGCAGCGACGACAGGGTTGCTGGGGCCAACGTCCTGACTTTC | CASSDDRVAGANVLTF
TRBJ1-2 | . | TRBD1 | TRBV19 | TGTGCCAGTAGTACCCTGACAGGGATCGACTACACCTTC | CASSTLTGIDYTF
TRBJ1-4 | . | . | TRBV7-2 | TGTGCCAGCAGCTCATCTCAAGGAAAACTGTTTTTT | CASSSSQGKLFF
TRBJ2-5 | . | . | TRBV7-9 | TGTGCCAGCAGCTTAGTACTCGGGCCTTGGGAGACCCAGTACTTC | CASSLVLGPWETQYF
TRBJ1-2 | . | . | TRBV28 | TGTGCCAGCTCCCAGGGTCGAGGCTACACCTTC | CASSQGRGYTF
TRBJ2-1 | once | . | TRBV4-2 | TGTGCCAGCAGCCAAGATGGGACACAGCAGGTGCAGTTCTTC | CASSQDGTQQVQFF
TRBJ2-2 | . | . | TRBV7-3 | TGTGCCAGCAGCCCACAGATGCCGGGGGCCCCCACCGGGGAGCTGTTTTTT | CASSPQMPGAPTGELFF
TRBJ2-5 | . | . | TRBV27 | TGTGCCAGCAGTTTGCCAGGGGCCACTGAGACCCAGTACTTC | CASSLPGATETQYF
TRBJ2-5 | . | TRBD2 | TRBV7-6 | TGTGCCAGCAGCTTACCCTCAAGCGGGGGGACTCTTAAAGAGACCCAGTACTTC | CASSLPSSGGTLKETQYF
TRBJ2-2 | . | TRBD1 | TRBV4-1 | TGCGCCAGCAGCCGCGCGGGACAGGGGAGCGGGGAGCTGTTTTTT | CASSRAGQGSGELFF
TRBJ1-2 | once | . | TRBV6-5 | TGTGCCAGCAGTTACTCGGGGAATGGCTACACCTTC | CASSYSGNGYTF
TRBJ2-5 | . | TRBD2 | TRBV5-1 | TGCGCCAGCAGCTTGACTAGCGGGGCCCAAGAGACCCAGTACTTC | CASSLTSGAQETQYF
TRBJ2-1 | . | TRBD2 | TRBV4-2 | TGTGCCAGCAGCCAAGATGGGGCGGGGGGGAACAATGAGCAGTTCTTC | CASSQDGAGGNNEQFF
TRBJ2-1 | . | . | TRBV5-4 | TGTGCCAGCAGCTTGGGGCCGGGGGAGGACAATGAGCAGTTCTTC | CASSLGPGEDNEQFF
TRBJ1-2 | . | . | TRBV9 | TGTGCCAGCAGCTCACGACAGGCATATGGCTACACCTTC | CASSSRQAYGYTF
TRBJ2-1 | . | . | TRBV19 | TGTGCCAGTAGTATGGTCCCCAGGGTAGGGAATGAGCAGTTCTTC | CASSMVPRVGNEQFF
TRBJ2-5 | . | TRBD2 | TRBV7-6 | TGTGCCAGCAGCTGGGAGGGTGCGGGGGGGCTGGAGACCCAGTACTTC | CASSWEGAGGLETQYF
TRBJ2-1 | . | TRBD2 | TRBV2 | TGTGCCAGCAAAGAAACCGGGGGGTACTCCTACAATGAGCAGTTCTTC | CASKETGGYSYNEQFF
TRBJ2-1 | . | . | TRBV2 | TGTGCCAGCAGAATCCTAGATGGCAATGAGCAGTTCTTC | CASRILDGNEQFF
TRBJ2-1 | once | . | TRBV7-6 | TGTGCCAGCAGCTTAATTGGTCCTTTAGCGATGAGCTCCTACAATGAGCAGTTCTTC | CASSLIGPLAMSSYNEQFF
TRBJ2-7 | once | TRBD1 | TRBV5-4 | TGTGCCAGCAGCTCCGGGGACAGACTTTACGAGCAGTACTTC | CASSSGDRLYEQYF
TRBJ2-7 | once | . | TRBV11-2 | TGTGCCAGCAGCTCAGAGGTGGGGGTTGGCTCCTACGAGCAGTACTTC | CASSSEVGVGSYEQYF
TRBJ1-2 | . | TRBD1 | TRBV2 | TGTGCCAGCCCTGGGAGGACAGGGGACAACTATGGCTACACCTTC | CASPGRTGDNYGYTF
TRBJ2-1 | . | . | TRBV20-1 | TGCAGTGCTAGAGATTTAAAGGGGGGGTTCTTC | CSARDLKGGFF
TRBJ1-2 | . | TRBD1 | TRBV5-4 | TGTGCCAGCAGTCCAGGGGGCGTTAACTATGGCTACACCTTC | CASSPGGVNYGYTF